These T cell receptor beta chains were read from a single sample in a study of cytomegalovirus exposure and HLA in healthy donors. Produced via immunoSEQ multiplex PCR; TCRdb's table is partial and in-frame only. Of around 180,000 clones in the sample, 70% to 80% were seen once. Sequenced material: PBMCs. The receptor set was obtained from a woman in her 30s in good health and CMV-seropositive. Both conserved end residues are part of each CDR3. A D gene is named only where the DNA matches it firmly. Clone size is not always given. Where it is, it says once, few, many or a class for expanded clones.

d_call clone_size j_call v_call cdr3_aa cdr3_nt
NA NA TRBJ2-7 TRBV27 CASSRSKPHSYEQYF TGTGCCAGCAGTCGATCCAAGCCCCACTCCTACGAGCAGTACTTC
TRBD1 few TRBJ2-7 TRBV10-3 CAGGQGYEQYF TGTGCCGGGGGACAGGGATACGAGCAGTACTTC
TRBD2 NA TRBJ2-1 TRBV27 CASSFGLAGYNEQFF TGTGCCAGCAGTTTTGGGCTAGCGGGCTACAATGAGCAGTTCTTC
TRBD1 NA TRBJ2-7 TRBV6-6 CASSPDRVYEQYF TGTGCCAGCAGCCCAGACAGGGTTTACGAGCAGTACTTC
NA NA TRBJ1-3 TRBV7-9 CASSLGGLGNTIYF TGTGCCAGCAGCTTGGGGGGGCTCGGAAACACCATATATTTT
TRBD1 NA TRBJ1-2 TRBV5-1 CASSLGGQGADYGYTF TGCGCCAGCAGCTTGGGGGGTCAGGGGGCAGACTATGGCTACACCTTC
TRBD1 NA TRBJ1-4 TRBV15 CATSTGQAQDEKLFF TGTGCCACCAGCACTGGACAGGCTCAGGATGAAAAACTGTTTTTT
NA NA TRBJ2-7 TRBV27 CASNPGGMNGEQYF TGTGCCAGCAATCCGGGCGGGATGAACGGCGAGCAGTACTTC
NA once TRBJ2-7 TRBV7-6 CASSPAAGSGIYEQYF TGTGCCAGCAGCCCAGCAGCGGGTAGCGGAATTTACGAGCAGTACTTC
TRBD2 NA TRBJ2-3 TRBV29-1 CSVEGTSGRTDTQYF TGCAGCGTTGAAGGGACTAGCGGCCGCACAGATACGCAGTATTTT
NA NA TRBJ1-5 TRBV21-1 CASSKRGGTGMDQPQHF TGTGCCAGCAGCAAAAGGGGAGGGACAGGGATGGATCAGCCCCAGCATTTT
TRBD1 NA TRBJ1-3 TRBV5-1 CASSLGGTGYSGNTIYF TGCGCCAGCAGCTTGGGCGGGACAGGATACTCTGGAAACACCATATATTTT
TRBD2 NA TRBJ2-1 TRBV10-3 CAISETTSGSLYNEQFF TGTGCCATCAGTGAGACGACTAGCGGGAGTCTATACAATGAGCAGTTCTTC
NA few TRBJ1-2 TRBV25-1 CASRPGGGYGYTF TGTGCCAGTAGGCCCGGGGGAGGTTATGGCTACACCTTC
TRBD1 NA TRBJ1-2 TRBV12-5 CASVWTGENGYTF TGTGCTAGTGTTTGGACAGGGGAGAATGGCTACACCTTC
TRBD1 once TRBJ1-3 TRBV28 CASRGTGGNTIYF TGTGCCAGCAGGGGGACAGGGGGAAACACCATATATTTT
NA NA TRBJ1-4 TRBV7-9 CASSLSFGEKLFF TGTGCCAGCAGCTTAAGCTTTGGTGAAAAACTGTTTTTT
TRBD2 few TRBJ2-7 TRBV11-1 CASSSRLAGAREQYF TGTGCCAGCAGCTCACGACTAGCGGGAGCTCGGGAGCAGTACTTC
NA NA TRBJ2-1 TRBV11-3 CASSRRDEQFF TGTGCCAGCAGCAGGAGGGATGAGCAGTTCTTC
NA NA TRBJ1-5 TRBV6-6 CASSYEKNGLQPQHF TGTGCCAGCAGTTACGAAAAAAATGGACTGCAGCCCCAGCATTTT
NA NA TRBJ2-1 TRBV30 CAWSEDYGNEQFF TGTGCCTGGTCCGAGGACTACGGCAATGAGCAGTTCTTC
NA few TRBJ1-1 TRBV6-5 CASSYSRVTEAFF TGTGCCAGCAGTTACTCGAGGGTCACTGAAGCTTTCTTT
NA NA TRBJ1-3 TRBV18 CASSPGSGSSGNTIYF TGTGCCAGCTCACCAGGGTCAGGAAGCTCTGGAAACACCATATATTTT
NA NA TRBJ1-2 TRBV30 CAWSQAYGYTF TGTGCCTGGAGTCAGGCCTACGGCTACACCTTC
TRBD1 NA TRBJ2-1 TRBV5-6 CASSGSGTGYNEQFF TGTGCCAGCAGCGGTTCCGGGACAGGGTACAATGAGCAGTTCTTC
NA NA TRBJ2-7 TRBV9 CASSPTGTPTYEQYF TGTGCCAGCAGCCCCACAGGGACCCCTACCTACGAGCAGTACTTC
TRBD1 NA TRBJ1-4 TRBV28 CASNRDRGREKLFF TGTGCCAGTAACCGGGACAGGGGAAGGGAAAAACTGTTTTTT
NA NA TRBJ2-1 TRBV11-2 CASSSGGALSEQFF TGTGCCAGCAGCTCCGGAGGCGCCCTTAGTGAGCAGTTCTTC
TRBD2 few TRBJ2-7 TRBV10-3 CATRGTSASYEQYF TGTGCCACCCGAGGCACTAGCGCGTCCTACGAGCAGTACTTC
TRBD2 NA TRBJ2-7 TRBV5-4 CASSLGLAGDEQYF TGTGCCAGCAGCTTGGGACTAGCGGGAGACGAGCAGTACTTC
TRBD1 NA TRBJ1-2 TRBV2 CASSEDRGDYGYTF TGTGCCAGCAGTGAGGACAGGGGAGACTATGGCTACACCTTC
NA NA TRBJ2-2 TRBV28 CASSLSANTGELFF TGTGCCAGCAGTTTATCGGCGAACACCGGGGAGCTGTTTTTT
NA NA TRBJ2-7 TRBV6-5 CASNRGYEQYF TGTGCCAGCAATAGGGGCTACGAGCAGTACTTC
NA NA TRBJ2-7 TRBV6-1 CATSTGHSYEQYF TGTGCCACCTCGACGGGACACTCCTACGAGCAGTACTTC
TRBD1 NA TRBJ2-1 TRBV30 CAWSVLGRGNRNEQFF TGTGCCTGGAGTGTACTGGGCAGGGGGAATAGAAATGAGCAGTTCTTC
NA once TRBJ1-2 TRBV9 CASTRFTDYGYTF TGTGCCAGCACCAGATTTACAGACTATGGCTACACCTTC
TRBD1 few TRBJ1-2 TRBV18 CASSPPGQAYGYTF TGTGCCAGCTCACCCCCTGGACAGGCCTATGGCTACACCTTC
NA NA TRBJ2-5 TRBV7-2 CASSLDGSSETQYF TGTGCCAGCAGCCTCGACGGGAGCAGTGAGACCCAGTACTTC
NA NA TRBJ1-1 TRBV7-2 CASSFNMNTEAFF TGTGCCAGCAGCTTTAACATGAACACTGAAGCTTTCTTT
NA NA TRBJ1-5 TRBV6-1 CASGPGGVSNQPQHF TGTGCCAGCGGTCCCGGGGGGGTCAGCAATCAGCCCCAGCATTTT